This T cell receptor beta chain was sequenced during a study of OX40 agonist ivuxolimab in advanced cancers. Across the study: Of the participants, approximately 40% had some prior anti-PD-1, anti-PD-L1 or anti-CTLA-4 therapy, which was allowed.

The study, taken as a whole, reports: CD8+ T cells (on average) carried more expanded clones than CD4+ T cells.

Worth noting for this clone: The antigen remains unidentified.

Clones were sequenced by immunoSEQ multiplex PCR, and TCRdb holds only the in-frame ones, with some missing. The sample yields more than 45,000 clones, 70% to 85% seen once. The TCR originated in an adult with an advanced solid tumor such as melanoma, head and neck, liver or kidney cancer. The sequences come from CD4+ or CD8+ T cells sorted from blood, collected in a trial of the OX40 agonist ivuxolimab.

In nucleotides, the CDR3 is TGCAGCGTCGGCGGAGGGAGAGTCCCCACCGGGGAGCTGTTTTTT. Residues: CSVGGGRVPTGELFF. This sequence joins TRBV29-1 and TRBJ2-2; D might be TRBD2 (6 bases). This CDR3 is 15 amino acids long. The germline gives CDR1 SQVTM, CDR2 ANQGSEA. With 6 bases removed from V and 4 bases from J, the gap between germline ends came to 18 bases.